This entry concerns a single TCR beta chain. These data are taken from a study of cytomegalovirus exposure and HLA in healthy donors. Germline V lookup: CDR1 LNHNV, CDR2 YYDKDF (reference sequence). The J segment lost 3 bases and the V segment lost 6 bases, leaving 3 bases of the junction unmatched. The CDR3 consists of 15 residues. Generated by immunoSEQ multiplex PCR, the TCRdb table keeps only in-frame clones and is missing some. Of 190,000 or so clones listed, about 86% are singletons. This TCR came from a woman between 18 and 29 years old in good health and CMV-seropositive. The chain couples TRBV15 to TRBJ2-1; 12 bases are a match to TRBD2. Sequencing was carried out using PBMCs. In DNA, the CDR3 is TGTGCCACCAGTGAGACTAGCGGGGGCTACAATGAGCAGTTCTTC. Translation gives CATSETSGGYNEQFF.